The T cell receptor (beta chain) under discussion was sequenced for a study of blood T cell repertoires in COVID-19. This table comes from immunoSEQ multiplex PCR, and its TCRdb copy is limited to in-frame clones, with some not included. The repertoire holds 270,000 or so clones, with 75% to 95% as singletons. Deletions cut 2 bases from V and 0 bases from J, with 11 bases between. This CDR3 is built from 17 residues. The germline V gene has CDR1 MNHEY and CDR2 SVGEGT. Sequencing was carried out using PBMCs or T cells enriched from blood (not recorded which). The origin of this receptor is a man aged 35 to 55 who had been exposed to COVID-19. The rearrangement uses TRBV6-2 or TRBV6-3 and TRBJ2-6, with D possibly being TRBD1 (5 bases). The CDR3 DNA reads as TGTGCCAGCAGTTACGCCAAGGGGCACTCTGGGGCCAACGTCCTGACTTTC. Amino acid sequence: CASSYAKGHSGANVLTF.